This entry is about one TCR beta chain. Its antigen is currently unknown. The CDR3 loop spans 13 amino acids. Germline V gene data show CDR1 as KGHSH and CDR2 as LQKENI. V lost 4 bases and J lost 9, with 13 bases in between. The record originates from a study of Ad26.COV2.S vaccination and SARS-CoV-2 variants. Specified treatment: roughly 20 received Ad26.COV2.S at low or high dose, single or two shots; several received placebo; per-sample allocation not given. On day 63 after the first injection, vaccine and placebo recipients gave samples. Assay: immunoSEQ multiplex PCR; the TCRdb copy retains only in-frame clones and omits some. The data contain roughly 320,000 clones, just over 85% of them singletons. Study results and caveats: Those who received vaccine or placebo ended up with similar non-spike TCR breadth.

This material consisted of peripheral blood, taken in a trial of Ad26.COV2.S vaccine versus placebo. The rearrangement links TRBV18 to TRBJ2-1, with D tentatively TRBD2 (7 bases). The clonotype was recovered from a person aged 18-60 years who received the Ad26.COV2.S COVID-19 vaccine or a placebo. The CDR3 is CASSQGGGLEQFF. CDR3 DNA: TGTGCCAGCTCACAAGGGGGGGGCCTTGAGCAGTTCTTC.